The clone carrying this T cell receptor beta chain was found many times. These data are taken from a study of T-cell reconstitution after alpha-beta-depleted transplantation in children. This CDR3 has 17 amino acids. V lost 2 bases and J 3 bases, leaving 16 bases between the germline ends. Library preparation (for TCRbeta) was performed with unique molecular identifiers. Using its own MiXCR run on the PCR reads, TCRdb lists one record per CDR3 protein. Seen here are roughly 610,000 distinct CDR3 sequences, over 9.5% observed once, and the top ten hold about 4.2%. The sequenced sample was PBMCs from the stem cell graft donor, obtained from the stem cell graft. V gene TRBV12-3 or TRBV12-4 combines with J gene TRBJ1-4, with a possible D match to TRBD1 (6 bases). This receptor was identified in a human donor who donated a stem cell graft to a child with acute myeloid leukemia. The CDR3 DNA is TGTGCCAGCAGTTTATTAATAGGGGGAGGACCTAATGAAAAACTGTTTTTT. The encoded protein is CASSLLIGGGPNEKLFF.